This T cell receptor beta chain emerged from a study of T-cell reconstitution after alpha-beta-depleted transplantation in children. Preparation of the TCRbeta library involved a method that used unique molecular identifiers. TCRdb reprocessed the PCR reads via MiXCR and lists one record per CDR3 protein. Of 350,000 to 450,000 distinct CDR3 sequences detected, roughly 20% appear once; the ten largest clones hold 3.5% to 4%. A few counts support this clonotype. The CDR3 has 14 amino acids. Germline CDR1 reads SQVTM; CDR2 reads ANQGSEA. Trimming at V came to 4 bases and at J to 3 bases, leaving 3 bases not matched to a gene.

The material was PBMCs from the stem cell graft donor, obtained from the stem cell graft. The chain combines TRBV29-1 with TRBJ2-7, with 13 bases that match TRBD2. The receptor's source is a human donor who donated a stem cell graft to a child with acute myeloid leukemia. Written as DNA, the CDR3 is TGCAGCGTTGTTCGACTAGCGGGAGGCTACGAGCAGTACTTC. Its protein product is CSVVRLAGGYEQYF.